This TCR beta chain was recovered during a study of CD8+ T cells in alopecia areata. Study at large: Treated patients swallowed 5 to 10 mg of oral tofacitinib twice daily.

CDR1 is MNHEY and CDR2 is SMNVEV in the germline V gene (reference sequence). The CDR3 totals 15 residues. J was trimmed by 6 bases and V by 4 bases; bases with no gene match: 7. Reverse transcription of extracted RNA yielded cDNA, which provided the sequencing template. The table came from immunoSEQ multiplex PCR; TCRdb's copy has only in-frame clones and leaves some out. Of 95,000 to 110,000 clones detected, around 84% appear once; the ten largest clones hold over 8.5%. Notes on the study in general: Both scalp clonality and the expanded CD8+ clones among the top 100 showed a significant decrease with tofacitinib. Especially in alopecia totalis/universalis, lesional scalp showed greater clonality than normal scalp did.

This clone has a handful of counts. Antigen unknown. Treatment in this sample: oral pan-JAK inhibitor, 5-10 mg twice daily. V usage is TRBV27 and J usage is TRBJ2-7; 12 bases align to TRBD1. The TCR comes from a human donor with alopecia areata. Sequencing was performed on CD8+ T cells sorted from blood, taken at approximately week 34, from a patient treated with tofacitinib. CDR3 amino acids: CASSYSGTGGAEQYF. CDR3 sequence (DNA): TGTGCCAGCAGTTACTCCGGGACAGGGGGCGCCGAGCAGTACTTC.